The sample holds many counts of the clone carrying this T cell receptor beta chain. Its antigen is currently unknown. V was clipped by 1 base and J by 4 bases, with 14 bases between them. Germline V gene data show CDR1 as LGHDT and CDR2 as YNNKEL (reference sequence). The CDR3 has 15 amino acids. The data are from a study of breast tumors, draining lymph nodes, adjacent tissues. Via MiXCR, TCRdb re-called the multiplex PCR reads, giving one row per CDR3 protein. The sample records under 20,000 distinct CDR3 sequences, around two fifths being singletons. Findings of the study overall: Data fit most tumor T cells coming from lymph node, expanding in tumor.

This sequence was found in a female donor with breast cancer. Some clones in this sample may be carry-over from other donors' samples. Sequencing used breast tumor tissue. The chain has TRBV3-1 and TRBJ2-7; D is perhaps TRBD2 (5 bases). The CDR3 protein is CASSQVVTMSYEQYF. The CDR3 DNA reads as TGTGCCAGCAGCCAAGTGGTGACTATGAGTTACGAGCAGTACTTC.